This record concerns one T cell receptor beta chain sequence. This specimen belongs to a study of blood T cell repertoires in COVID-19. Across the study: From the United States, Italy and Spain came samples of acute and convalescent COVID-19.

In the study's own analysis: By means of reference gene primer amplification, nucleated cell counts were estimated. Method: immunoSEQ multiplex PCR; TCRdb's copy keeps in-frame clones and lacks some. V and J calls and clone size are as listed in that table; D and trimming were resolved from the DNA. The sample lists approximately 350,000 clones, 80% to 90% seen once, with 1% in the top ten. In germline, CDR1 is MNHEY, CDR2 SMNVEV (reference sequence). With 0 bases removed from V and 4 bases from J, the gap between germline ends came to 13 bases. The CDR3 length is 15 residues. Individuals aged 18 to 89 years were recruited from roughly 23 US areas. Each recovered donor of Cohort 3 presented with two negative PCRs, clearance, or symptom resolution.

The rearrangement joins TRBV27 to TRBJ2-7; perhaps TRBD1 as D (5 bases). The specimen sequenced was PBMCs or T cells enriched from blood (not recorded which). The clonotype comes from a man in his late teens or twenties who had recovered from COVID-19. CDR3 DNA sequence: TGTGCCAGCAGTTTATCGATGGGCAGGGCGTACGAGCAGTACTTC. Protein: CASSLSMGRAYEQYF.